The source of this T cell receptor (beta chain) is a study of blood T cells in healthy people across ages. Findings and limits, study-wide: Long-lived donors had more naive CD4+ cells and higher diversity than aged donors.

In the case of this clonotype: Its antigen is currently unknown.

Then a second PCR, running about 6 to 11 cycles, was carried out with a sample-barcoded 5' primer and a J-beta primer mix. A 12-random-nucleotide template-switch adaptor tagged each cDNA molecule. TCRdb re-derived calls from the 5' RACE reads in MiXCR, one entry per CDR3 protein. This table has around 780,000 distinct CDR3 sequences, around three fifths appearing once. V trimming: 5 bases; J trimming: 11 bases; junction bases outside the gene matches: 8. Germline V gives CDR1 MGHDK, CDR2 SYGVNS. This CDR3 region has 13 residues. Donors each provided ten milliliters of peripheral blood. The sequence was obtained from a man aged 40-55 years in good health. The rearrangement joins TRBV25-1 to TRBJ2-5; 10 nucleotides agree with TRBD2. The sequencing input was blood. CDR3: CASSLAGVREQYF. In nucleotides, the CDR3 is TGTGCCAGCAGTCTAGCGGGAGTGCGTGAGCAGTACTTC. Full variable domain (outside the CDR3, taken from reference TRBV25-1 and TRBJ2-5): EADIYQTPRYLVIGTGKKITLECSQTMGHDKMYWYQQDPGMELHLIHYSYGVNSTEKGDLSSESTVSRIRTEHFPLTLESARPSHTSQYLCASSLAGVREQYFGPGTRLLVL.